These T cell receptor beta chains were read from a single sample in a study of T cell responses to AZD1222 COVID-19 vaccine. This table comes from immunoSEQ multiplex PCR, and its TCRdb copy is limited to in-frame clones, with some not included. The table records some 120,000 clones, roughly 90% of them present only once. Here the sequenced sample was peripheral blood, taken on day 0 of AZD1222 vaccination. These receptors were collected from an adult in good health. Each CDR3 is given with its conserved first and last residue. D genes are given only for firm matches. Clone size is given for some rows only: seen once, a few or many times, or a class if the clone is expanded.

V	J	size	D	CDR3	DNA
TRBV7-9	TRBJ1-2	-	-	CASSFIRDQTYGYTF	TGTGCCAGCAGCTTCATACGGGACCAAACCTATGGCTACACCTTC
TRBV10-3	TRBJ1-4	-	-	CAISDGGGELFF	TGTGCCATCAGTGACGGTGGGGGTGAACTGTTTTTT
TRBV18	TRBJ2-7	-	-	CASSPPGIGREQYF	TGTGCCAGCTCACCACCGGGAATAGGGCGGGAGCAGTACTTC
TRBV13	TRBJ2-7	-	TRBD1	CASSSGTDYEQYF	TGTGCCAGCAGCTCCGGGACAGATTACGAGCAGTACTTC
TRBV12-3/TRBV12-4	TRBJ1-5	-	-	CASSIFGGPQHF	TGTGCCAGCAGTATATTCGGGGGGCCCCAGCATTTT
TRBV7-9	TRBJ2-2	-	-	CASTPRRTGELFF	TGTGCCAGCACCCCTCGGAGGACCGGGGAGCTGTTTTTT
TRBV5-1	TRBJ2-1	-	-	CASSFPGNEQFF	TGCGCCAGCAGCTTTCCGGGGAATGAGCAGTTCTTC
TRBV5-6	TRBJ2-1	-	TRBD2	CASSVAIGLANNEQFF	TGTGCCAGCAGCGTGGCGATCGGACTAGCTAATAATGAGCAGTTCTTC
TRBV5-1	TRBJ2-2	-	-	CASSLPGTGELFF	TGCGCCAGCAGCTTGCCGGGGACGGGGGAGCTGTTTTTT
TRBV9	TRBJ1-5	few	-	CASSPQGNQPQHF	TGTGCCAGCAGCCCGCAGGGCAATCAGCCCCAGCATTTT
TRBV19	TRBJ2-5	-	TRBD2	CASSPRGLAPQETQYF	TGTGCCAGTAGTCCTAGAGGACTAGCTCCCCAAGAGACCCAGTACTTC
TRBV18	TRBJ2-7	-	TRBD2	CASSGGTAAYEQYF	TGTGCCAGCTCCGGGGGGACGGCAGCCTACGAGCAGTACTTC
TRBV29-1	TRBJ2-1	-	-	CSVDILAGGQFF	TGCAGCGTCGATATCTTAGCCGGGGGACAGTTCTTC
TRBV5-4	TRBJ1-1	-	-	CASSFSQENTEAFF	TGTGCCAGCAGCTTCTCTCAGGAAAACACTGAAGCTTTCTTT
TRBV27	TRBJ2-1	-	-	CASSDPTNEQFF	TGTGCCAGCAGCGACCCTACCAATGAGCAGTTCTTC
TRBV7-2	TRBJ2-1	-	TRBD1	CASSLVLGQGYNEQFF	TGTGCCAGCAGCTTAGTGCTGGGACAGGGGTACAATGAGCAGTTCTTC
TRBV6-5	TRBJ1-2	-	TRBD1	CASLGQGRRGYGYTF	TGTGCCAGTCTAGGACAGGGCAGAAGGGGTTATGGCTACACCTTC
TRBV27	TRBJ2-5	-	-	CASQNRERETQYF	TGTGCCAGCCAAAACAGGGAGCGAGAGACCCAGTACTTC
TRBV25-1	TRBJ2-7	-	-	CASSESRGWPYEQYF	TGTGCCAGCAGTGAATCCCGGGGGTGGCCCTACGAGCAGTACTTC
TRBV5-1	TRBJ2-5	-	-	CASSLAGGGGQETQYF	TGCGCCAGCAGCTTGGCGGGCGGAGGGGGACAAGAGACCCAGTACTTC
TRBV11-2	TRBJ2-1	-	-	CASSLGFRAYDNEQFF	TGTGCCAGCAGCTTAGGATTCCGGGCTTACGACAATGAGCAGTTCTTC
TRBV2	TRBJ2-1	-	-	CASSDFGVSYNEQFF	TGTGCCAGCAGTGATTTCGGGGTCTCCTACAATGAGCAGTTCTTC
TRBV30	TRBJ1-1	-	TRBD1	CAWDWDSMNTEAFF	TGTGCCTGGGACTGGGACAGCATGAACACTGAAGCTTTCTTT
TRBV6-5	TRBJ1-3	-	TRBD1	CASSIDRDYGNTIYF	TGTGCCAGCAGTATAGACAGGGACTATGGAAACACCATATATTTT
TRBV27	TRBJ1-1	-	TRBD1	CASSTGGTEAFF	TGTGCCAGCAGCACAGGGGGCACTGAAGCTTTCTTT
TRBV4-3	TRBJ2-2	-	TRBD2	CASSQERAGVGELFF	TGCGCCAGCAGCCAAGAACGAGCGGGGGTAGGGGAGCTGTTTTTT
TRBV27	TRBJ1-5	-	-	CASSLSGNQPQHF	TGTGCCAGCAGTTTATCTGGCAATCAGCCCCAGCATTTT
TRBV25-1	TRBJ1-1	-	-	CASSALTEAFF	TGTGCCAGCAGTGCCTTAACTGAAGCTTTCTTT